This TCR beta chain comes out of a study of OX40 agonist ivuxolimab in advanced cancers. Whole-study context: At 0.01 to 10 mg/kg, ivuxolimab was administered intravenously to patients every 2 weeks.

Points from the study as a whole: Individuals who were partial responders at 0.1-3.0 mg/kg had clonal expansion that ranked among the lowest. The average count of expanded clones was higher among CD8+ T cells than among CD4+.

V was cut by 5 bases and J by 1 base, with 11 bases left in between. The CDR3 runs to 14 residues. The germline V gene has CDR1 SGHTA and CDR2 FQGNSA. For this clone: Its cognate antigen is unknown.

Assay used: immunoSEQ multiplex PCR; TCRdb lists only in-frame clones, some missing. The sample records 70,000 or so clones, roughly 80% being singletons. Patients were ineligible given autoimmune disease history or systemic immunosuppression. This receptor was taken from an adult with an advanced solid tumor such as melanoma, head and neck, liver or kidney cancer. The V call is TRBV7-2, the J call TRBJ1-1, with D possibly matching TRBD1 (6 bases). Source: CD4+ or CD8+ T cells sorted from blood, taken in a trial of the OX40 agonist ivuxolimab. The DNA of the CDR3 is TGTGCCAGCAGCAAATGGACAGCGAACACTGAAGCTTTCTTT. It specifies CASSKWTANTEAFF.